This TCR beta chain was captured by sequencing in a study of cytomegalovirus exposure and HLA in healthy donors. V shed 5 bases and J shed 6 bases, with 10 bases lying between them. This CDR3 is built from 12 residues. Germline CDR1 reads MNHEY; CDR2 reads SMNVEV (reference sequence). PCR was performed using 60 Vbeta and 13 Jbeta primers. Using immunoSEQ multiplex PCR, the repertoire was profiled, and TCRdb retains in-frame clones only, with some absent. Among approximately 220,000 clones listed, roughly 80% were seen once. Material: PBMCs. The TCR sequence derives from a man aged 35 to 55 in good health and CMV-seronegative. This chain joins TRBV27 and TRBJ1-2; D perhaps matches TRBD1 (6 bases). The CDR3 DNA sequence: TGTGCCAGCAGTGGAGGGGGGGATGGCTACACCTTC. This encodes CASSGGGDGYTF.